The 9 T cell receptor beta chains below were found in one sample sequenced in a study of blood T cell repertoires in COVID-19. Assay used: immunoSEQ multiplex PCR; TCRdb lists only in-frame clones, some missing. The sample contains around 120,000 clones, roughly nine tenths of which appear only once. The sequenced sample consisted of peripheral blood. These receptors were obtained from a man aged 55 to 70 with COVID-19, enrolled during active disease.

This chain joins TRBV19 and TRBJ1-5; D remains unclear. The CDR3 covers 15 residues. With 7 bases removed from V and 3 bases from J, the gap between germline ends came to 16 bases. Looked up from germline, CDR1 is LNHDA and CDR2 is SQIVND (reference sequence). In DNA, the CDR3 is TGTGCCAGTACCCCGACACCCAGCTTCAATCAGCCCCAGCATTTT. Encoded protein: CASTPTPSFNQPQHF.

CDR3 nucleotide sequence: TGTGCCTCCGGGGGGGGCACTGAAGCTTTCTTT. Amino acid sequence: CASGGGTEAFF. The chain is built from TRBV10-3 and TRBJ1-1, with D perhaps matching TRBD1 (5 bases). V lost 11 bases and J lost 4, with 11 bases in between. Germline CDR1 ENHRY, CDR2 SYGVKD. This CDR3 is 11 amino acids long.

The CDR3 bases are TGTGCCAGTAGTATGAGGGGAGGAGAATCACCCCTCCACTTT. It codes for CASSMRGGESPLHF. The chain has TRBV19 and TRBJ1-6; maybe TRBD1 (5 bases). Trimming took off 3 bases at V and 10 bases at J, with 13 bases between the two ends. This CDR3 region has 14 residues. From germline, CDR1 is LNHDA and CDR2 SQIVND (reference sequence).

The rearrangement uses TRBV2 and TRBJ1-4; possibly TRBD1 for D (6 bases). The germline V gene has CDR1 SNHLY and CDR2 FYNNEI. CDR3 length equals 13 residues. Trimming left V 2 bases short and J 10 bases short, with 11 bases between. The CDR3 region has the DNA TGTGCCAGCAGTGAACAGGGGTTTGGAAAACTGTTTTTT. This translates into CASSEQGFGKLFF.

V and J are TRBV12-5 and TRBJ2-1, with a weak D call TRBD1 (6 bases). The V gene lost 1 base and the J gene lost 4 bases, with 14 bases spanning the gap. This CDR3 has 16 amino acids. Germline V gene data show CDR1 as LGHNT and CDR2 as FRNRAP. In DNA, the CDR3 is TGTGCTAGTGGTTTGGCCCCGGACAGACCTTACAATGAGCAGTTCTTC. It specifies CASGLAPDRPYNEQFF.

The CDR3 loop reads CASSVDSSYEQYF. For the CDR3, the DNA is TGTGCCAGCTCCGTAGACAGCTCCTACGAGCAGTACTTC. The J gene is TRBJ2-7, the V gene TRBV18; D may be TRBD1 (5 bases). Trimming took off 6 bases at V and 0 bases at J, with 9 bases between the two ends. This CDR3 contains 13 residues. Germline V gene lookup returns CDR1 KGHSH and CDR2 LQKENI.

The V call is TRBV5-6, the J call TRBJ2-7, with TRBD1 matching 10 bases. The CDR3 sequence is 14 residues long. The germline CDR1 and CDR2 sequences are SGHDT and YYEEEE. The V and J ends lost 3 bases and 4 bases, in that order; junction bases with no gene match: 4. CDR3 coding DNA: TGTGCCAGCAGCTGGGGACAGGGGAGGTACGAGCAGTACTTC. This translates into CASSWGQGRYEQYF.

J is TRBJ2-7 and V is TRBV28; no definite D call. With 2 bases removed from V and 4 bases from J, the gap between germline ends came to 6 bases. CDR1 and CDR2 from the germline V gene are MDHEN and SYDVKM. The CDR3 sequence is 12 residues long. The CDR3 reads CASSLSQYEQYF. Written as DNA, the CDR3 is TGTGCCAGCAGTTTAAGCCAATACGAGCAGTACTTC.

V is TRBV27 and J is TRBJ2-1, with a tentative D call TRBD2 (5 bases). The length of the CDR3 is 18 residues. Per germline, CDR1 MNHEY and CDR2 SMNVEV (reference sequence). Trimming took off 5 bases at V and 3 bases at J, with 23 bases between the two ends. CDR3 amino acids: CASSTPMLSGTNYNEQFF. The CDR3 region has the DNA TGTGCCAGCAGTACACCCATGTTAAGCGGAACTAACTACAATGAGCAGTTCTTC.